The 30 T cell receptor beta chains below come from one sample, sequenced in a study of preoperative IRX-2 immunotherapy in early breast cancer (dated by TCRdb to the late 2010s). The treatment or condition label here, explained by the study, means: preoperative locoregional IRX-2 cytokine immunotherapy. The library was built by means of the immunoSEQ multiplex PCR assay. In its TCRdb copy, this immuneACCESS table keeps in-frame sequences only and misses some clones. Where compared with another copy, unresolved V genes explain less than half of these, and the others have no known cause. This sample is represented by around 40,000 clones; approximately 80% of them were singletons. The ten biggest clones cover about 1% of the sample. The source was tumor tissue, collected after IRX-2 immunotherapy. The receptor set was obtained from a human donor with breast cancer.

The genes are TRBV28 and TRBJ2-7; 9 nucleotides agree with TRBD2. The junction had 17 bases not matched to a gene; V was cut back by 6 bases and J by 8 bases. In germline, CDR1 is MDHEN, CDR2 SYDVKM. CDR3 length: 16 amino acids. The chain's CDR3 is CASRSSSSGKGYKQYF. CDR3 bases: TGTGCCAGCAGATCATCCTCTAGCGGGAAGGGATACAAGCAGTACTTC.

This chain connects TRBV6-8 to TRBJ2-5, with D perhaps matching TRBD1 (6 bases). This CDR3 is 12 amino acids long. Germline V gene data show CDR1 as MNHGY and CDR2 as SAAAGT. V gave up 10 bases and J gave up 2 bases, with 11 bases separating them. The CDR3 coding sequence is TGTGCCATCGCAGGACAGCAAGAGACCCAGTACTTC. As protein: CAIAGQQETQYF.

The chain carries TRBV10-1 and TRBJ2-5; D is undetermined. This CDR3 is built from 13 residues. Trimming cost V 5 bases and J 5 bases, with 12 bases left between them. Germline CDR1 WNHNN, CDR2 SYGVQD (reference sequence). DNA for the CDR3: TGCGCCAGCAGTCAGAATATACGGGAGACCCAGTACTTC. Protein: CASSQNIRETQYF.

The chain employs TRBV5-1 and TRBJ2-1; 8 nucleotides match TRBD2. Looked up from germline, CDR1 is SGHRS and CDR2 is YFSETQ. The length of the CDR3 is 18 residues. V lost 0 bases and J lost 9; bases outside the gene matches: 17. The CDR3 coding sequence is TGCGCCAGCAGCTTGGCCCAGGGCCTAGCGGGCCTCTACGGTGAGCAGTTCTTC. This gives the protein CASSLAQGLAGLYGEQFF.

This clone was seen only a few times. The rearrangement uses TRBV11-3 and TRBJ2-1; 8 bases line up with TRBD1. Trimming took 3 bases from V and 11 from J; bases not matched to a gene: 15. The germline CDR1 and CDR2 sequences are SGHNT and YENEEA. This CDR3 is 16 amino acids long. The CDR3 DNA follows: TGTGCCAGCAGCTTGGCAGCCACAGGGGGGTTTCGTCAGCAGTTCTTC. Protein: CASSLAATGGFRQQFF.

The V and J genes are TRBV15 and TRBJ1-1; TRBD1 agrees at 7 bases. The CDR3 has 15 amino acids. J gave up 4 bases and V 5 bases, and 10 bases lay outside the gene matches. Germline assignment: CDR1 LNHNV and CDR2 YYDKDF (reference sequence). The CDR3 DNA reads TGTGCCACCAGCGGAAAGACAGGGTGGATCACTGAAGCTTTCTTT. Translated, it gives CATSGKTGWITEAFF. The whole variable domain, remainder taken from reference TRBV15 and TRBJ1-1, is DAMVIQNPRYQVTQFGKPVTLSCSQTLNHNVMYWYQQKSSQAPKLLFHYYDKDFNNEADTPDNFQSRRPNTSFCFLDIRSPGLGDTAMYLCATSGKTGWITEAFFGQGTRLTVV.

The CDR3 protein is CASRKVGGNEKLFF. The CDR3 DNA is TGTGCCAGTAGAAAGGTGGGGGGGAATGAAAAACTGTTTTTT. This sequence joins TRBV19 and TRBJ1-4; TRBD1 might be the D (5 bases). CDR3 length: 14 amino acids. Trimming cost V 6 bases and J 5 bases, with 13 bases left between them. CDR1 and CDR2 (germline): LNHDA, SQIVND (reference sequence). Full variable domain (remainder filled in from reference TRBV19 and TRBJ1-4): DGGITQSPKYLFRKEGQNVTLSCEQNLNHDAMYWYRQDPGQGLRLIYYSQIVNDFQKGDIAEGYSVSREKKESFPLTVTSAQKNPTAFYLCASRKVGGNEKLFFGSGTQLSVL.

This clone showed up just a few times. The chain combines TRBV11-3 with TRBJ2-3; D not resolved. V dropped 0 bases and J dropped 10 bases, with 14 bases sitting between them. The germline V gene encodes CDR1 SGHNT and CDR2 YENEEA. The CDR3 covers 14 residues. For the CDR3, the DNA is TGTGCCAGCAGCTTAGATAGGATGATTCCGGCGCAGTATTTT. It translates to CASSLDRMIPAQYF.

In this sample, this clone turned up a few times. The chain is built from TRBV18 and TRBJ1-2; the match to TRBD1 covers 7 bases. J was trimmed by 6 bases and V by 4 bases; bases with no gene match: 2. This CDR3 is 12 amino acids long. From germline, CDR1 is KGHSH and CDR2 LQKENI. In DNA form, the CDR3 reads TGTGCCAGCTCACAAGGACAGGATGGCTACACCTTC. Translation gives CASSQGQDGYTF. Together with reference TRBV18 and TRBJ1-2, the CDR3 gives the full variable domain: NAGVMQNPRHLVRRRGQEARLRCSPMKGHSHVYWYRQLPEEGLKFMVYLQKENIIDESGMPKERFSAEFPKEGPSILRIQQVVRGDSAAYFCASSQGQDGYTFGSGTRLTVV.

The chain couples TRBV6-8 to TRBJ1-4; a weak D match, TRBD1 (5 bases). Germline loops: CDR1 MNHGY, CDR2 SAAAGT. Trimming removed 4 bases from V and 8 bases from J, with 14 bases in between. The CDR3 consists of 14 residues. The CDR3: CASSSRGGKEKLFF. In DNA form, the CDR3 reads TGTGCCAGCAGTTCCCGGGGCGGCAAGGAAAAACTGTTTTTT.

The chain combines TRBV5-1 with TRBJ2-3; 8 bases fit TRBD2. Trimming at V came to 9 bases and at J to 4 bases, leaving 16 bases not matched to a gene. CDR1 and CDR2 from the germline V gene are SGHRS and YFSETQ. The CDR3 has 16 residues. The CDR3 coding sequence is TGCGCCACCCGCCCCCAACCAGCGGGGGTTGCAGATACGCAGTATTTT. As protein: CATRPQPAGVADTQYF.

This chain connects TRBV12-2 to TRBJ1-4; the table's D call of TRBD1 was not tested on the DNA. TRBV12-2 is a documented pseudogene. CDR3 length: 14 amino acids. The CDR3 nucleotides read TGTGCCAGTCAAGACAGGGGGCGTAACGAAAAACTGTTTTTT. As protein: CASQDRGRNEKLFF.

The CDR3 nucleotides read TGTGCCAGCGAGGGACGAGGACAGGGGACTTACGAGCAGTACTTC. Encoded protein: CASEGRGQGTYEQYF. V is TRBV27 and J is TRBJ2-7; the match to TRBD1 covers 9 bases. V gave up 8 bases and J gave up 4 bases; unmatched junction bases: 12. The CDR3 totals 15 residues. The germline CDR1 and CDR2 sequences are MNHEY and SMNVEV (reference sequence).

This chain links TRBV6-8 with TRBJ2-5; TRBD1 matches at 8 bases. In germline, CDR1 is MNHGY, CDR2 SAAAGT. The CDR3 is 12 amino acids. The V segment lost 10 bases and the J segment 5 bases; nucleotides outside the gene matches: 6. The CDR3 loop reads CAIGDRQETQYF. In DNA form, the CDR3 reads TGTGCCATCGGGGACAGGCAGGAGACCCAGTACTTC.

The chain employs TRBV6-8 and TRBJ2-3, with 8 positions matching TRBD1. V shed 10 bases, J shed 1 base, and the junction held 7 bases outside the gene matches. The germline CDR1 and CDR2 sequences are MNHGY and SAAAGT. This CDR3 is 14 amino acids long. The CDR3 DNA reads TGTGCCATCAGAGAGACAGGGGGCACAGATACGCAGTATTTT. Translated: CAIRETGGTDTQYF.

The CDR3 coding sequence is TGTGCCAGCAGTCGCGACGGCTACGAGCAGTACTTC. Translated, it gives CASSRDGYEQYF. The rearrangement links TRBV6-8 to TRBJ2-7; D gene uncertain. CDR1 is MNHGY, CDR2 SAAAGT, per germline. Trimming took off 5 bases at V and 3 bases at J, with 8 bases between the two ends. The CDR3 contains 12 residues.

The J gene is TRBJ1-5, the V gene TRBV7-7; D may be TRBD1 (5 bases). V was shortened by 4 bases and J by 3 bases, with 13 bases between the two germline ends. CDR1 and CDR2 from the germline V gene are SSHAT and FNYEAQ (reference sequence). This CDR3 is 15 amino acids long. The CDR3 DNA reads TGTGCCAGCAGCTGGGGACGGACCTTCAATCAGCCCCAGCATTTT. This translates into CASSWGRTFNQPQHF.

This clone has a handful of counts. The rearrangement links TRBV15 to TRBJ2-1; 8 bases map to TRBD2. CDR1 and CDR2 from the germline V gene are LNHNV and YYDKDF (reference sequence). The CDR3 covers 15 residues. The junction had 5 bases not matched to a gene; V was cut back by 2 bases and J by 5 bases. The CDR3 sequence: CATSRPRLAHNEQFF. The DNA for the CDR3 is TGTGCCACCAGCAGACCCCGACTAGCGCACAATGAGCAGTTCTTC.

The chain uses TRBV6-8 and TRBJ2-3; D perhaps matches TRBD2 (5 bases). Per germline, CDR1 MNHGY and CDR2 SAAAGT. This CDR3 is built from 15 residues. V was trimmed by 6 bases and J by 3 bases, leaving 16 bases between them. Here the CDR3 DNA reads TGTGCCAGCAGGAATCCGGGGTCCCGGACAGATACGCAGTATTTT. This encodes CASRNPGSRTDTQYF.

This chain links TRBV6-8 with TRBJ2-7; D not resolved. V was shortened by 0 bases and J by 5 bases, with 20 bases between the two germline ends. Germline values: CDR1 MNHGY, CDR2 SAAAGT. The CDR3 is made up of 17 amino acids. CDR3 region: CASSYSRFGSQVDEQYF. DNA for the CDR3: TGTGCCAGCAGTTACTCGAGGTTCGGTTCTCAGGTCGACGAGCAGTACTTC.

The genes are TRBV11-3 and TRBJ2-7, with TRBD2 matching over 11 bases. The CDR3 sequence is 14 residues long. J lost 1 base, V lost 4 bases, and 0 bases had no gene match. Looked up from germline, CDR1 is SGHNT and CDR2 is YENEEA. CDR3 sequence reads: CASSWTSGSYEQYF. The CDR3, as DNA: TGTGCCAGCAGCTGGACTAGCGGGTCCTACGAGCAGTACTTC.

The chain joins TRBV18 to TRBJ1-1; TRBD1 aligns across 7 bases. Germline V lookup: CDR1 KGHSH, CDR2 LQKENI. Losses at the gene ends were 3 bases for V and 5 bases for J; bases not matched to a gene: 3. This CDR3 is built from 13 residues. As DNA, the CDR3 is TGTGCCAGCTCACCCAGGGGGGGGACTGAAGCTTTCTTT. Its protein product is CASSPRGGTEAFF.

With respect to this clone: The sample has other DNA sequences that encode this CDR3 too. The chain carries TRBV5-1 and TRBJ1-1; D ambiguous. CDR3 size: 14 residues. V was pared by 0 bases and J by 1 base, with 7 bases between. The germline CDR1 and CDR2 sequences are SGHRS and YFSETQ. In DNA form, the CDR3 reads TGCGCCAGCAGCTTGGGACGAGGGAACACTGAAGCTTTCTTT. Encoded protein: CASSLGRGNTEAFF. The whole variable domain, filled in from reference TRBV5-1 and TRBJ1-1, reads KAGVTQTPRYLIKTRGQQVTLSCSPISGHRSVSWYQQTPGQGLQFLFEYFSETQRNKGNFPGRFSGRQFSNSRSEMNVSTLELGDSALYLCASSLGRGNTEAFFGQGTRLTVV.

This clone was seen a few times. The genes are TRBV29-1 and TRBJ1-5; weak D call: TRBD1 (5 bases). The length of the CDR3 is 13 residues. Trimming took off 4 bases at V and 6 bases at J, with 13 bases between the two ends. Germline values: CDR1 SQVTM, CDR2 ANQGSEA. Written as DNA, the CDR3 is TGCAGCGTTGTAATGGCAGGGTCTCAGCCCCAGCATTTT. It codes for CSVVMAGSQPQHF. Looking up the rest from reference TRBV29-1 and TRBJ1-5 gives the full variable domain: SAVISQKPSRDICQRGTSLTIQCQVDSQVTMMFWYRQQPGQSLTLIATANQGSEATYESGFVIDKFPISRPNLTFSTLTVSNMSPEDSSIYLCSVVMAGSQPQHFGDGTRLSIL.

This clone was seen a few times. The chain couples TRBV6-8 to TRBJ1-4; D not resolved. CDR3 length equals 15 residues. Trimming cost V 2 bases and J 7 bases, with 14 bases left between them. Germline V gene sequence: CDR1 MNHGY, CDR2 SAAAGT. The CDR3 loop is CASSYHSLEGEKLFF. In DNA, the CDR3 is TGTGCCAGCAGTTACCATTCCCTAGAGGGTGAAAAACTGTTTTTT.

The chain recombines TRBV1 with TRBJ2-3. TRBV1 is a pseudogene segment. This CDR3 region has 15 residues. CDR3 region: CASSQEGRAGDTQYF. CDR3 coding DNA: TGCGCCAGCAGCCAAGAAGGACGGGCTGGGGATACGCAGTATTTT.

This chain links TRBV30 with TRBJ2-7; 7 nucleotides agree with TRBD1. The length of the CDR3 is 14 residues. J lost 0 bases, V lost 5 bases, and 7 bases had no gene match. From germline, CDR1 is GTSNPN and CDR2 SVGIG (reference sequence). CDR3 sequence: CAWQWDRYSYEQYF. The CDR3, as DNA: TGTGCCTGGCAATGGGACAGATACTCCTACGAGCAGTACTTC. The variable domain in full, with the rest retrieved from reference TRBV30 and TRBJ2-7, is SQTIHQWPATLVQPVGSPLSLECTVEGTSNPNLYWYRQAAGRGLQLLFYSVGIGQISSEVPQNLSASRPQDRQFILSSKKLLLSDSGFYLCAWQWDRYSYEQYFGPGTRLTVT.

The CDR3 nucleotides are TGTGCCAGTACCCCGGGACCTGGAGAACAGCCCCAGCATTTT. It yields the protein CASTPGPGEQPQHF. J is TRBJ1-5 and V is TRBV19; maybe TRBD1 (5 bases). Germline V CDR1 and CDR2: LNHDA, SQIVND (reference sequence). The CDR3 runs 14 residues. V lost 7 bases and J 7 bases, leaving 17 bases between the germline ends.

The table lists this clone with a few counts. V gene TRBV30 combines with J gene TRBJ2-4; weak D call: TRBD2 (7 bases). Trimming stripped 4 bases from V and 9 bases from J, with 19 bases between. Per germline, CDR1 GTSNPN and CDR2 SVGIG (reference sequence). The CDR3 contains 14 residues. The CDR3 region is CAWKGEGGRGIQYF. The CDR3 bases are TGTGCCTGGAAGGGAGAGGGGGGGCGCGGCATTCAGTACTTC.

V and J are TRBV6-8 and TRBJ1-2; TRBD1 aligns across 7 bases. The CDR3 consists of 15 residues. The germline gives CDR1 MNHGY, CDR2 SAAAGT. J was trimmed by 2 bases and V by 4 bases; bases with no gene match: 7. The CDR3 coding sequence is TGTGCCAGCAGTTGGAGGGACAGCCACAACTATGGCTACACCTTC. This encodes CASSWRDSHNYGYTF.